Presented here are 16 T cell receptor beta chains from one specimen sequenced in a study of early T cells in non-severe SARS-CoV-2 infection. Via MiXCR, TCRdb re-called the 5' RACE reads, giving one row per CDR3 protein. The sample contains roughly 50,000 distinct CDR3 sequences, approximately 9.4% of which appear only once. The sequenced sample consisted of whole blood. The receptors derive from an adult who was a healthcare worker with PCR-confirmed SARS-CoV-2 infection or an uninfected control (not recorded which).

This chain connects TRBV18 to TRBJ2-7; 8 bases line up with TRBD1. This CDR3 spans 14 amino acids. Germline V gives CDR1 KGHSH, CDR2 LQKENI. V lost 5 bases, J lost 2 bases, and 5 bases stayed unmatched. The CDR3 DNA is TGTGCCAGCTCATCAGGGGGCATCCCCTACGAGCAGTACTTC. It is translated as CASSSGGIPYEQYF.

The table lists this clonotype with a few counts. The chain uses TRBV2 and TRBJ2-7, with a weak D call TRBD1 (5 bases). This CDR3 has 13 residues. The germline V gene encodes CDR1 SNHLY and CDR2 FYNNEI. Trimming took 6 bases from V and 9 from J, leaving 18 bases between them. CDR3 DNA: TGTGCCAGCAGGATTAGGGGTACTACAGGGCAGTACTTC. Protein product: CASRIRGTTGQYF.

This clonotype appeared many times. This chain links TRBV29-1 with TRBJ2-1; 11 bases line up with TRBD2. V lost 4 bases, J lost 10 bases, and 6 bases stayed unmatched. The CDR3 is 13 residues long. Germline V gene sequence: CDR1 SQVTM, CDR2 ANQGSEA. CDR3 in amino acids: CSVATSGIGEQFF. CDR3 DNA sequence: TGCAGCGTTGCGACTAGCGGGATAGGGGAGCAGTTCTTC.

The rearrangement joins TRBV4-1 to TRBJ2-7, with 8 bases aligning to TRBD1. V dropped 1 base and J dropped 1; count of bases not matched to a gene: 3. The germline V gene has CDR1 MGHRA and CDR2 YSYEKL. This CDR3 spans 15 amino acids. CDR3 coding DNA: TGCGCCAGCAGCCAAGGGACAGGGCCATCCTACGAGCAGTACTTC. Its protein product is CASSQGTGPSYEQYF.

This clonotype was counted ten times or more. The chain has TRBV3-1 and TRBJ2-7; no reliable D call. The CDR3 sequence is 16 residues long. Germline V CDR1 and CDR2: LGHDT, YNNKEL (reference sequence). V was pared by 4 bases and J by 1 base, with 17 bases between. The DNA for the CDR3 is TGTGCCAGCAGCCTGAGGCAGCGCTACCTTTCCTACGAGCAGTACTTC. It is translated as CASSLRQRYLSYEQYF.

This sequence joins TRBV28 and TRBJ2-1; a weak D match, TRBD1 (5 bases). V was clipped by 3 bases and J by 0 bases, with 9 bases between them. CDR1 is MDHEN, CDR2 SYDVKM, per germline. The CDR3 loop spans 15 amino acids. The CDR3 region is CASSFRQISYNEQFF. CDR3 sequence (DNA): TGTGCCAGCAGTTTTCGACAGATCTCCTACAATGAGCAGTTCTTC. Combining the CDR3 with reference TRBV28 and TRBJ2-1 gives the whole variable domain DVKVTQSSRYLVKRTGEKVFLECVQDMDHENMFWYRQDPGLGLRLIYFSYDVKMKEKGDIPEGYSVSREKKERFSLILESASTNQTSMYLCASSFRQISYNEQFFGPGTRLTVL.

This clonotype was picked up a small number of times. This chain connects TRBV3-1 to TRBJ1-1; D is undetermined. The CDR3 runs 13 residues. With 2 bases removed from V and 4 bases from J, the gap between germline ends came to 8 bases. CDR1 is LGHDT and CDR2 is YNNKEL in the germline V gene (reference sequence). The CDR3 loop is CASSQQVGTEAFF. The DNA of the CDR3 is TGTGCCAGCAGCCAACAGGTAGGCACTGAAGCTTTCTTT.

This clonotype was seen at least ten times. In nucleotides, the CDR3 is TGTGCCAGCTCACCACCGATTAAAGGGGGCTTCTACAATGAGCAGTTCTTC. Residues: CASSPPIKGGFYNEQFF. The J gene is TRBJ2-1, the V gene TRBV18; TRBD1 matches at 7 bases. The CDR3 loop spans 17 amino acids. Germline V gene sequence: CDR1 KGHSH, CDR2 LQKENI. J was trimmed by 3 bases and V by 0 bases; bases with no gene match: 8.

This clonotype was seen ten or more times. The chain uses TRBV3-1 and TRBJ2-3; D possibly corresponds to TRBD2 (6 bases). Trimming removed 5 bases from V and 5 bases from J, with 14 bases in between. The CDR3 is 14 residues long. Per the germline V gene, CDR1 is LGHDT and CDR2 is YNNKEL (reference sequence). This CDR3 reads CASSVGLRGDTQYF. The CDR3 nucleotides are TGTGCCAGCAGCGTGGGACTCCGGGGAGATACGCAGTATTTT.

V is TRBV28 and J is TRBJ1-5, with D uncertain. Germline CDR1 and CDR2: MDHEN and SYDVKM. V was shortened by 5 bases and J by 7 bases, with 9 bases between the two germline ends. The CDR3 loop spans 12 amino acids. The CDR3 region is CASSLGSQPQHF. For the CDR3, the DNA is TGTGCCAGCAGTCTCGGGAGCCAGCCCCAGCATTTT.

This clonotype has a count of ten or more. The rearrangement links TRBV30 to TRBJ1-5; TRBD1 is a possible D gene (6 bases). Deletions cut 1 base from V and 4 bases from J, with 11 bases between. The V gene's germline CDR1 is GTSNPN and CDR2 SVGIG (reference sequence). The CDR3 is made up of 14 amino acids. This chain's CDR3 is CAWSAPQGNQPQHF. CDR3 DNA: TGTGCCTGGAGTGCCCCGCAGGGGAATCAGCCCCAGCATTTT.

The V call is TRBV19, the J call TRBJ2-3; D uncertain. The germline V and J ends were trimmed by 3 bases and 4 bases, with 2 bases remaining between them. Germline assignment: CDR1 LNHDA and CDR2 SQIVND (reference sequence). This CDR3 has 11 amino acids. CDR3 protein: CASSIADTQYF. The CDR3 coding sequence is TGTGCCAGTAGTATCGCAGATACGCAGTATTTT.

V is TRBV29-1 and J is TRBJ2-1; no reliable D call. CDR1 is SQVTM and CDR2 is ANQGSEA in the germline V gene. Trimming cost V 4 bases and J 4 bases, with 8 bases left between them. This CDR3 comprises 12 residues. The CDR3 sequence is CSVVVTYNEQFF. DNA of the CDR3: TGCAGCGTTGTCGTCACTTACAATGAGCAGTTCTTC.

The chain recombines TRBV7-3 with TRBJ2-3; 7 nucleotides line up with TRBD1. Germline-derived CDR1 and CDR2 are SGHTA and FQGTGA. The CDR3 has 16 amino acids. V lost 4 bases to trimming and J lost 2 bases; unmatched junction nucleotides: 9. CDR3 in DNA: TGTGCCAGCAGCTACCGACAGGGAACTTTCACAGATACGCAGTATTTT. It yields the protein CASSYRQGTFTDTQYF.

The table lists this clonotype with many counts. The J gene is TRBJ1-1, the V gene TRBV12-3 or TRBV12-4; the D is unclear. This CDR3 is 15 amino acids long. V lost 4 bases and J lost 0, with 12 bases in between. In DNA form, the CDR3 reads TGTGCCAGCAGTTCCGGGAGCGGCCTGAACACTGAAGCTTTCTTT. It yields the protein CASSSGSGLNTEAFF.

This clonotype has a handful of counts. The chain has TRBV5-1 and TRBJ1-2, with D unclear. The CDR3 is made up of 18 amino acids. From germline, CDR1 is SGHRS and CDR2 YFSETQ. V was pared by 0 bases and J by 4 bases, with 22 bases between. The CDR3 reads CASSLAGGSELNVYGYTF. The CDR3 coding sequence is TGCGCCAGCAGCTTGGCGGGAGGTTCCGAATTGAACGTCTATGGCTACACCTTC.